This T cell receptor beta chain stems from a study of OX40 agonist ivuxolimab in advanced cancers. Study-level background: As their treatment, patients were administered ivuxolimab, an agonistic anti-OX40 (CD134) antibody.

Assay used: immunoSEQ multiplex PCR; TCRdb lists only in-frame clones, some missing. The sample includes approximately 40,000 clones, roughly 83% of them seen just once. Study observations and caveats: By week 6 at 0.1 to 3.0 mg/kg, blood CD4+ and CD8+ T cells had expanded clonally. On average, CD8+ T cells showed a greater number of expanded clones than CD4+.

This clone was seen a handful of times. What it binds is unknown. This CDR3 contains 18 residues. Germline lookup yields CDR1 LGHNA and CDR2 YSLEER. V was clipped by 0 bases and J by 0 bases; unmatched bases: 10. The chain couples TRBV4-3 to TRBJ1-1; the match to TRBD1 covers 7 bases. The TCR sequence derives from an adult with an advanced solid tumor such as melanoma, head and neck, liver or kidney cancer. Source: CD4+ or CD8+ T cells sorted from blood, taken in a trial of the OX40 agonist ivuxolimab. CDR3 bases: TGCGCCAGCAGCCAAGAATTAGGGGGCGGGTCTCTGAACACTGAAGCTTTCTTT. Translating gives CASSQELGGGSLNTEAFF.